The subject of this entry is one T cell receptor beta chain. The antigen is undetermined. PCR used 60 Vbeta primers and 13 Jbeta primers. Only in-frame clones appear in the TCRdb table, and some are missing; sequencing was by immunoSEQ multiplex PCR. The sample carries some 160,000 clones, 68% recorded once. The sample belongs to a study of cytomegalovirus exposure and HLA in healthy donors. Study-wide results and caveats: Compared with the approximately 700-donor mean, an Asian-associated ancestry cluster reportedly had fewer N-insertions, according to a later analysis.

The receptor's source is a man in his sixties in good health and CMV-seronegative. Sequenced material: PBMCs.

The CDR3 sequence: CASSQGLLGGGPYNEQFF. The CDR3 DNA sequence: TGTGCCAGCAGCCAAGGTCTCCTTGGGGGCGGTCCGTACAATGAGCAGTTCTTC. V gene TRBV4-2 combines with J gene TRBJ2-1; D may be TRBD1 (6 bases). The V gene's germline CDR1 is LGHNA and CDR2 YNFKEQ. This CDR3 comprises 18 residues. Trimming left V 1 base short and J 4 bases short, with 20 bases between.